This T cell receptor beta chain was retrieved from a study of OX40 agonist ivuxolimab in advanced cancers. Study-wide context: Antecedent anti-PD-1, anti-PD-L1 or anti-CTLA-4 therapy was permissible, with about 39% having received some.

Study-wide results and caveats: Undetermined was the antigen specificity of the expanded peripheral T cells. CD8+ T cells (on average) carried more expanded clones than CD4+ T cells.

Germline V gene sequence: CDR1 SGHNT, CDR2 YYREEE (reference sequence). V lost 4 bases, J lost 5 bases, and 10 bases stayed unmatched. The CDR3 spans 15 residues. With regard to this clone: Its antigen remains unknown.

Measured with immunoSEQ multiplex PCR; TCRdb has only the in-frame clones, and not every one. This table has tens of thousands of clones, approximately 75% appearing once. The V call is TRBV5-4, the J call TRBJ2-7; 9 bases are a match to TRBD1. The receptor was derived from an adult with an advanced solid tumor such as melanoma, head and neck, liver or kidney cancer. Specimen: CD4+ or CD8+ T cells sorted from blood, collected in a trial of the OX40 agonist ivuxolimab. CDR3 region: CASSLYGQGQDEQYF. CDR3 DNA sequence: TGTGCCAGCAGCCTATATGGACAGGGGCAGGACGAGCAGTACTTC.